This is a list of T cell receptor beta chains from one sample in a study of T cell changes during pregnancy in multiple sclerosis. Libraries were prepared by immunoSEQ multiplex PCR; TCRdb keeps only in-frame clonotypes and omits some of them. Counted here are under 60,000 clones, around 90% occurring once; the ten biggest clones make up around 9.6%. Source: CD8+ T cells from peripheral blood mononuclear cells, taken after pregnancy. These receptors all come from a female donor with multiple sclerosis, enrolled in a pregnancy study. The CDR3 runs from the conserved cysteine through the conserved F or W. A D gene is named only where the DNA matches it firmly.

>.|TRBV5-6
CASSLGQINTGELFF
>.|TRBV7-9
CASSSGVGGYTF
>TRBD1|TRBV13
CASSYSGQGIYNEQFF
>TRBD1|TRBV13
CASSSRGRTDTQYF
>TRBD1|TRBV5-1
CASSWGDREDTEAFF
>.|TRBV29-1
CSVEDVGQSSYNEQFF
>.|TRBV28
CASSQGDGGSGANVLTF
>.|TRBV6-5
CASSPVPGNTEAFF
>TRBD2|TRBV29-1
CSVDRGLVNEQFF
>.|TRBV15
CATSREGVVGEKLFF
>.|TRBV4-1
CASSQDTPLVAETQYF
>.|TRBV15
CATSPTRQQGVGTEAFF
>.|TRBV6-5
CASSYRYEQYF
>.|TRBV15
CATSGQGMVYGYTF
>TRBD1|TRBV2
CASKLGQGAGNTIYF
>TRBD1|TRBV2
CASSETGEATSSYEQYF
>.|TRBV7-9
CASSSTQGSGNTIYF
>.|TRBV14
CASSQGTELMNTEAFF
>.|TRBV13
CASSLVGDTQETQYF
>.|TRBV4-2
CASSQDQRWTSTDTQYF
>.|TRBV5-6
CASSLDHRVAKNIQYF
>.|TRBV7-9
CASSLEGKTGSSGNTIYF
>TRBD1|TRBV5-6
CASSGDRAEPQHF
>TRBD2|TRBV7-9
CASSSRTSGTSYEQYF
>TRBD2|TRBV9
CASTPGRGGRNEQFF
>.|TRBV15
CATSRDRTSSPLHF
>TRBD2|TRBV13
CASSLGGAGETQYF
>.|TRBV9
CASSGAPGEGLYNEQFF
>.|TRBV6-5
CASSPVTGRGQPQHF
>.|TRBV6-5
CASSSGQKNEQFF
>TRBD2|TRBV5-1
CASSAGLAGGPYNEQFF
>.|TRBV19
CASSMVSAGRTEAFF
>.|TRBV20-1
CSAPDNNEQYF
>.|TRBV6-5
CASSFQGNEQFF
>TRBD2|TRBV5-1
CASSLVGGGYNEQFF
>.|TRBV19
CASTFGGVVDYGYTF
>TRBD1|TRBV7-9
CASRWTDRGSGNTIYF
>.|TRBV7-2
CASSLGTEIAKNIQYF
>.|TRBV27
CASSREISNQPQHF
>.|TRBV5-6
CASRPGGNTGELFF
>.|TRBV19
CASSIDLGGGENQPQHF
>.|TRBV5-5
CASSMTVNSNQPQHF
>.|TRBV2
CASSDLTRSSGANVLTF
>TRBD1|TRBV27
CASRPQGASGELFF
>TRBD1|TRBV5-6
CASSHGAGQGSHSNQPQHF
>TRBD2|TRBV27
CASSFYGLAGEETQYF
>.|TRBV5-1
CASSLQGPSLGYTF